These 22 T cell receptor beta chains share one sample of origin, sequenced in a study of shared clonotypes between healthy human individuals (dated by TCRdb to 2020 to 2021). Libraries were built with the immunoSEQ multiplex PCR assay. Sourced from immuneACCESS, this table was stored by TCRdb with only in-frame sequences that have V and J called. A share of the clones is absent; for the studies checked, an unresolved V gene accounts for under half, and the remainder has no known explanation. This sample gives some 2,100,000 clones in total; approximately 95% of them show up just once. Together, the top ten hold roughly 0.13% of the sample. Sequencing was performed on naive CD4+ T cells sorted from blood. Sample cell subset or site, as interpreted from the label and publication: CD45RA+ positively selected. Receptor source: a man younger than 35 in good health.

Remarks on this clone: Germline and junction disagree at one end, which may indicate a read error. CDR3 in amino acids: CAWSVGGRENF. CDR3 DNA: TGTGCCTGGAGTGTAGGGGGCAGAGAGAACTTC. J is TRBJ2-4 and V is TRBV30; 7 bases are shared with TRBD1. The CDR3 consists of 11 residues. From germline, CDR1 is GTSNPN and CDR2 SVGIG (reference sequence).

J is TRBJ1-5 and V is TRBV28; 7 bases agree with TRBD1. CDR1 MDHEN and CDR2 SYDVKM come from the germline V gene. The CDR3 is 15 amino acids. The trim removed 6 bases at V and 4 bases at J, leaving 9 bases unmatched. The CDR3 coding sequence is TGTGCCAGCAGAGAGGGGACAGCGTCTAATCAGCCCCAGCATTTT. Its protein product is CASREGTASNQPQHF. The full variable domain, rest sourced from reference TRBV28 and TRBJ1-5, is DVKVTQSSRYLVKRTGEKVFLECVQDMDHENMFWYRQDPGLGLRLIYFSYDVKMKEKGDIPEGYSVSREKKERFSLILESASTNQTSMYLCASREGTASNQPQHFGDGTRLSIL.

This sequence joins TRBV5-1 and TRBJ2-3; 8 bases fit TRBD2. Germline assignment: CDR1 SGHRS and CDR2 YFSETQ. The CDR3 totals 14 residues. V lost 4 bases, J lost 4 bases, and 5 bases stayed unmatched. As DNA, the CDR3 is TGCGCCAGCAGCACGGGAGGGACCTCAGATACGCAGTATTTT. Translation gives CASSTGGTSDTQYF.

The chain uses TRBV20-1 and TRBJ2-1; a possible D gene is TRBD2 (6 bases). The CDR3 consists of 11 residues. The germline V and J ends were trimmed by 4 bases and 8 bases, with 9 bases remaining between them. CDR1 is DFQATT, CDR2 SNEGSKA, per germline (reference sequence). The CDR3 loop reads CSAKKRDEQFF. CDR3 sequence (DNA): TGCAGTGCTAAAAAGCGGGATGAGCAGTTCTTC.

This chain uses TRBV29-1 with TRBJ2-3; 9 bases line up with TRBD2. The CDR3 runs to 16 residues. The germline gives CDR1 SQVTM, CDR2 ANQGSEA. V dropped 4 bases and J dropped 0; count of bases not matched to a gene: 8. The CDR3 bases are TGCAGCGTTGGTGGGGCTAGCGGGGATAGCACAGATACGCAGTATTTT. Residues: CSVGGASGDSTDTQYF.

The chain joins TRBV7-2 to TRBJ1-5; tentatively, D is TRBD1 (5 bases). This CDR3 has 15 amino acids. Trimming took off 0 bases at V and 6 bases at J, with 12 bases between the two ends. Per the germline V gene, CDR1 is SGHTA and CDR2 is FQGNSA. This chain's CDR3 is CASSLAGELTQPQHF. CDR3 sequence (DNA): TGTGCCAGCAGCTTAGCGGGGGAGTTAACTCAGCCCCAGCATTTT.

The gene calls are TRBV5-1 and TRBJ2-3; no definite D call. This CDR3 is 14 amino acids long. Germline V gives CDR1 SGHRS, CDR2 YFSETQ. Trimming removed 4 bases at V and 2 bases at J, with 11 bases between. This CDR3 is CASSAEGNTDTQYF. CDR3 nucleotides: TGCGCCAGCAGCGCGGAAGGGAACACAGATACGCAGTATTTT. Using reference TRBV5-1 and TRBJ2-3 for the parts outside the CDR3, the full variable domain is KAGVTQTPRYLIKTRGQQVTLSCSPISGHRSVSWYQQTPGQGLQFLFEYFSETQRNKGNFPGRFSGRQFSNSRSEMNVSTLELGDSALYLCASSAEGNTDTQYFGPGTRLTVL.

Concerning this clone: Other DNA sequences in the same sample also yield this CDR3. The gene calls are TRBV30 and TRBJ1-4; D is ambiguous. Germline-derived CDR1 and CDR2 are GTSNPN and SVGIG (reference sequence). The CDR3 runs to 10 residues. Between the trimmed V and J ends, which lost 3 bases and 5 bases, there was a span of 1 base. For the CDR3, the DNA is TGTGCCTGGAGAAATGAAAAACTGTTTTTT. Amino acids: CAWRNEKLFF.

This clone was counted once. The CDR3 here is CASSIKGDQPQHF. CDR3 DNA sequence: TGTGCCAGTAGTATTAAGGGAGATCAGCCCCAGCATTTT. This chain uses TRBV19 with TRBJ1-5, with D unresolved. The CDR3 sequence is 13 residues long. V lost 3 bases, J lost 5 bases, and 8 bases lay in between. The germline gives CDR1 LNHDA, CDR2 SQIVND (reference sequence).

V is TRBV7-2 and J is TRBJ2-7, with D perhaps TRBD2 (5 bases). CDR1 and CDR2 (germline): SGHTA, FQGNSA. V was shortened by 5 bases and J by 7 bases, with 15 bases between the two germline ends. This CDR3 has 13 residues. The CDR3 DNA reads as TGTGCCAGCAGCCAGGACTCACTGGGGGAGCAGTACTTC. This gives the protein CASSQDSLGEQYF.

The CDR3 loop is CASSVVQGPGQETQYF. The CDR3 DNA is TGTGCCAGCAGCGTAGTTCAGGGTCCCGGCCAAGAGACCCAGTACTTC. The rearrangement joins TRBV9 to TRBJ2-5; the D gene is possibly TRBD1 (5 bases). V gave up 0 bases and J gave up 1 base, with 13 bases separating them. Germline CDR1 reads SGDLS; CDR2 reads YYNGEE. This CDR3 is 16 amino acids long.

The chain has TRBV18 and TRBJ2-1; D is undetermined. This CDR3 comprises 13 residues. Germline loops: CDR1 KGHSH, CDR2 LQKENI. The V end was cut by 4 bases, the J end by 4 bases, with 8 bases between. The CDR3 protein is CASSLDRYNEQFF. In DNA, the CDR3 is TGTGCCAGCTCACTGGATAGGTACAATGAGCAGTTCTTC.

The CDR3 sequence: CASSPRDEKLFF. DNA for the CDR3: TGTGCCAGCAGCCCCAGGGACGAAAAACTGTTTTTT. The gene calls are TRBV25-1 and TRBJ1-4; TRBD1 might be the D (5 bases). CDR3 size: 12 residues. V was clipped by 6 bases and J by 8 bases, with 10 bases between them. The V gene's germline CDR1 is MGHDK and CDR2 SYGVNS.

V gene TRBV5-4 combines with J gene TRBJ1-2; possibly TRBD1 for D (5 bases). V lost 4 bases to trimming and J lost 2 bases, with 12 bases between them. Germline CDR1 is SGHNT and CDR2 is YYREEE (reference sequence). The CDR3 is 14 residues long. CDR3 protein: CASSVRWGNYGYTF. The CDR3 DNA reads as TGTGCCAGCAGCGTACGGTGGGGCAACTATGGCTACACCTTC.

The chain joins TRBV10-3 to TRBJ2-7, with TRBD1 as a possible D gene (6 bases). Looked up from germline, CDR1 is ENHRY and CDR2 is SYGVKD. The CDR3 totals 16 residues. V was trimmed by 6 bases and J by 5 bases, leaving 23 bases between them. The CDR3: CAISSADRTITNEQYF. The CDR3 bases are TGTGCCATCAGCAGCGCAGACAGGACGATTACCAACGAGCAGTACTTC.

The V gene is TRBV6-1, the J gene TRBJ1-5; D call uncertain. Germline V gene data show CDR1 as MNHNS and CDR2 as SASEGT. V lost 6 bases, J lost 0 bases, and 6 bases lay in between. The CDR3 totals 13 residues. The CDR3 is CASSGVSNQPQHF. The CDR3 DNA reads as TGTGCCAGCAGCGGGGTTAGCAATCAGCCCCAGCATTTT.

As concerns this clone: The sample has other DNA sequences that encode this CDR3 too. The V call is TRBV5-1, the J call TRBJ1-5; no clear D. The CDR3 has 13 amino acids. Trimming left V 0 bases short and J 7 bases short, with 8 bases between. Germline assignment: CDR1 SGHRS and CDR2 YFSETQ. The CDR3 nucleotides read TGCGCCAGCAGCTTGGGTTTGGGCCAGCCCCAGCATTTT. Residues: CASSLGLGQPQHF.

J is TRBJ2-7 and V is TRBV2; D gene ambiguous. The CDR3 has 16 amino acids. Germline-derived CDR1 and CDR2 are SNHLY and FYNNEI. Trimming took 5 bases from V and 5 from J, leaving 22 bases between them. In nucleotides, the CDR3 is TGTGCCAGCAGTCAAGAAAGTTACAGCACGTTAGACGAGCAGTACTTC. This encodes CASSQESYSTLDEQYF.

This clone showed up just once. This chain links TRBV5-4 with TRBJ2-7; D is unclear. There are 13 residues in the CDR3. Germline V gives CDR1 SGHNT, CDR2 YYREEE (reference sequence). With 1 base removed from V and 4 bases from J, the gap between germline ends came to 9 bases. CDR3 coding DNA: TGTGCCAGCAGCTTGCCGGAACATTACGAGCAGTACTTC. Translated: CASSLPEHYEQYF.

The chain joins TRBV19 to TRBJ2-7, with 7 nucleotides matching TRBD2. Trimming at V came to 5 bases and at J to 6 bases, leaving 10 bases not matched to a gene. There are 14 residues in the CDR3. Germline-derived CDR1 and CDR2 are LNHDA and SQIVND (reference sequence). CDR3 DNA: TGTGCCAGTAGTTCCCAAAGTGAGCGGGGCGAGCAGTACTTC. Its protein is CASSSQSERGEQYF.

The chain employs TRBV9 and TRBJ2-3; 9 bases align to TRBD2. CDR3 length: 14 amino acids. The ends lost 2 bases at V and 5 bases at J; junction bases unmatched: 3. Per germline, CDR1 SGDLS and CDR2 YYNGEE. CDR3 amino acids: CASSVLAGLDTQYF. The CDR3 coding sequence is TGTGCCAGCAGCGTTCTAGCGGGGCTAGATACGCAGTATTTT. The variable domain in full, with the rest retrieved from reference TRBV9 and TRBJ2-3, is DSGVTQTPKHLITATGQRVTLRCSPRSGDLSVYWYQQSLDQGLQFLIQYYNGEERAKGNILERFSAQQFPDLHSELNLSSLELGDSALYFCASSVLAGLDTQYFGPGTRLTVL.

CDR3 sequence: CASNAGAPPYEQYF. Written as DNA, the CDR3 is TGTGCCAGCAATGCGGGAGCCCCACCCTACGAGCAGTACTTC. V and J are TRBV2 and TRBJ2-7; 7 bases agree with TRBD2. Germline V gene data show CDR1 as SNHLY and CDR2 as FYNNEI. This CDR3 comprises 14 residues. Losses at the gene ends were 7 bases for V and 2 bases for J; bases not matched to a gene: 8.